The rows below give T cell receptor beta chains drawn from one sample of a study of graft-versus-host responses after intestinal transplantation. Here immunoSEQ multiplex PCR was the method, and the copy in TCRdb shows in-frame clones only, minus some. The sample carries more than 20,000 clones, over 65% recorded once. The sequencing used PBMCs, collected roughly 29 days after intestinal transplant. Receptor source: a human patient who received an intestinal transplant, so some T cells may come from the graft donor. Each CDR3 is given without its conserved first and last residue. Each record gives: J gene, V gene, CDR3 protein.

TRBJ1-2 TRBV5-6 ASSSQGVGGYT
TRBJ2-7 TRBV11-2 ASSLEDGSYEQY
TRBJ2-1 TRBV6-5 ASSYGGGNEQF
TRBJ2-7 TRBV5-6 ASSLWGGSEQY
TRBJ2-3 TRBV5-1 ASSLELAGGTDTQY
TRBJ1-2 TRBV6-1 ASSETGCYGYT
TRBJ2-1 TRBV10-3 AISELAGIYNEQF
TRBJ2-7 TRBV28 AAERAAPYEQY
TRBJ1-2 TRBV5-6 ASSFARANYGYT
TRBJ2-6 TRBV5-3 ARSFEGRSGANVLT
TRBJ1-3 TRBV10-1 ASSELGGQGSGNTIY
TRBJ1-4 TRBV27 ASSLGTGTRLGEKLF
TRBJ1-1 TRBV5-1 ASSLGANTEAF
TRBJ2-1 TRBV14 ASSQASINEQF
TRBJ2-7 TRBV6-5 ASSYLVRGTYEQY
TRBJ2-1 TRBV11-2 ASSFIVQDEQF
TRBJ2-7 TRBV14 ASSQARGTNEQY
TRBJ1-1 TRBV6-1 ASSGYTEAF
TRBJ2-4 TRBV11-2 ASSFYGTSGGLGIQY
TRBJ2-3 TRBV7-9 ASSLGGLAGIADTQY
TRBJ2-2 TRBV25-1 ASSEPGYKNGELF
TRBJ1-3 TRBV25-1 ASSPLYGGGNTIY
TRBJ1-1 TRBV13 ASSLDLGPDEAF
TRBJ1-5 TRBV5-5 ASSVLYPFEKDWGNQPQH
TRBJ1-5 TRBV6-1 ASRPGTGNQPQH
TRBJ2-3 TRBV5-1 ASSLEGGLDTQY
TRBJ2-5 TRBV7-9 ASRRAGDSQETQY
TRBJ1-2 TRBV7-3 ASSPGPIYGDGYT
TRBJ1-6 TRBV10-1 ASSENLDFYNSPLH
TRBJ2-3 TRBV1 TSSQEGIAGPSKGDTQY
TRBJ2-6 TRBV27 ASSLGWWGANVLT
TRBJ2-7 TRBV21-1 ASSKERDRASYEQY
TRBJ2-3 TRBV9 ASSALGTGSTDTQY
TRBJ2-7 TRBV11-2 ASSLQGTVYEQY
TRBJ2-3 TRBV9 ASSQFYASTDTQY
TRBJ2-1 TRBV7-7 ASSPQRGGYNEQF
TRBJ1-1 TRBV27 ASSFSETVNTEAF
TRBJ2-5 TRBV5-1 ASSLAVGALQETQY
TRBJ2-5 TRBV9 ASSITGETQY